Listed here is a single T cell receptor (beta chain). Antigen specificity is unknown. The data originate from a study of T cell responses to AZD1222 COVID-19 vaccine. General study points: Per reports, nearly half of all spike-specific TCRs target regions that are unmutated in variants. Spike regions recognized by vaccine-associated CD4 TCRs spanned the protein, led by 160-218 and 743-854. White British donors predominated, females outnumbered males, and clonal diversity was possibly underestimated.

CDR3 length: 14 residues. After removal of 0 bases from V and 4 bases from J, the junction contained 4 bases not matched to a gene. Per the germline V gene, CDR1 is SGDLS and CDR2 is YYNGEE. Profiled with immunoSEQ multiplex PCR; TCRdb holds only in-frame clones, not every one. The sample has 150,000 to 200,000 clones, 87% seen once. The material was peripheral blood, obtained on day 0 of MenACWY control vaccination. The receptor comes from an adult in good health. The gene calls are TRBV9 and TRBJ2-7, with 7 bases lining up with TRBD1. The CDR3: CASSVGGTEYEQYF. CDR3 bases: TGTGCCAGCAGCGTAGGGGGGACAGAATACGAGCAGTACTTC.